The T cell receptor (beta chain) described here comes from a study of cytomegalovirus exposure and HLA in healthy donors. About this clone itself: The antigen remains undetermined.

Findings and caveats of the study: A later analysis reportedly found fewer N-insertions in an Asian-associated ancestry cluster than the approximately 660-donor mean.

The PCR ran on 60 Vbeta and 13 Jbeta primers. Method: immunoSEQ multiplex PCR; TCRdb's copy keeps in-frame clones and lacks some. The sample comprises 95,000 to 150,000 clones, 15% to 20% of which are singletons, and approximately 2.9% rests with the top ten. Material: PBMCs. The sequence was obtained from a female donor in good health and CMV-seropositive.

The CDR3 protein is CASSLEGDRANYGYTF. In nucleotides, the CDR3 is TGTGCCAGCAGCTTAGAAGGAGACAGGGCTAACTATGGCTACACCTTC. This rearrangement joins TRBV7-9 to TRBJ1-2, with TRBD1 matching over 7 bases. CDR3 length equals 16 residues. From germline, CDR1 is SEHNR and CDR2 FQNEAQ (reference sequence). The V gene end was trimmed by 1 base and the J gene end by 0 bases; junction bases not matched to a gene: 5.